The 9 T cell receptor beta chains in this list originate from one sample, sequenced in a study of T cells in tuberculosis. Sequencing was performed with immunoSEQ multiplex PCR; in TCRdb, only in-frame clones are kept and a portion is missing. The data contain over 30,000 clones, roughly 97% of them singletons. The specimen was PBMCs. Every receptor here comes from a donor between 10 and 35 years old with latent tuberculosis or without tuberculosis infection.

This clone was recorded a few times. The chain links TRBV6-1 to TRBJ2-1, with 12 positions matching TRBD2. The V gene end was trimmed by 4 bases and the J gene end by 4 bases; junction bases not matched to a gene: 2. The germline V gene encodes CDR1 MNHNS and CDR2 SASEGT. The CDR3 covers 15 residues. CDR3 region: CASSAGTSGYNEQFF. The CDR3 DNA reads TGTGCCAGCAGTGCCGGGACTAGCGGGTACAATGAGCAGTTCTTC.

This clone was found once. The rearrangement links TRBV10-3 to TRBJ1-2; 8 positions match TRBD1. Per the germline V gene, CDR1 is ENHRY and CDR2 is SYGVKD. The V gene end was trimmed by 4 bases and the J gene end by 2 bases; junction bases not matched to a gene: 6. The CDR3 has 15 amino acids. CDR3 DNA sequence: TGTGCCATCAGTGGAATGGGACAGGCAAACTATGGCTACACCTTC. Translated: CAISGMGQANYGYTF.

The rearrangement uses TRBV7-2 and TRBJ2-5, with D possibly matching TRBD1 (6 bases). CDR3 length equals 16 residues. Germline V lookup: CDR1 SGHTA, CDR2 FQGNSA. V lost 1 base and J 5 bases, leaving 17 bases between the germline ends. The DNA for the CDR3 is TGTGCCAGCAGCTTAGGGAGGTTTGGGGGCGGGGAGACCCAGTACTTC. Amino acids: CASSLGRFGGGETQYF.

This chain links TRBV7-9 with TRBJ2-1; 9 nucleotides match TRBD2. Germline CDR1 is SEHNR and CDR2 is FQNEAQ (reference sequence). CDR3 length equals 12 residues. Trimming cost V 3 bases and J 10 bases; bases outside gene matches: 1. CDR3 coding DNA: TGTGCCAGCAGCTTCGCGGGAGGGGAGCAGTTCTTC. It codes for CASSFAGGEQFF.

CDR3 nucleotide sequence: TGCGCCAGCAGCATCCAGGGGGTGAACACTGAAGCTTTCTTT. Protein sequence: CASSIQGVNTEAFF. The rearrangement uses TRBV5-1 and TRBJ1-1, with TRBD1 identical over 7 bases. The junction had 3 bases not matched to a gene; V was cut back by 4 bases and J by 0 bases. Germline values: CDR1 SGHRS, CDR2 YFSETQ. The CDR3 covers 14 residues.

The V and J genes are TRBV7-2 and TRBJ2-1; TRBD1 matches at 12 bases. This CDR3 is 15 amino acids long. CDR1 and CDR2 from the germline V gene are SGHTA and FQGNSA. Unmatched junction bases numbered 10, after V lost 8 bases and J lost 8 bases. CDR3 residues: CASGGTGGRWDEQFF. CDR3 nucleotides: TGTGCCAGCGGAGGGACAGGGGGCAGGTGGGATGAGCAGTTCTTC.

This chain links TRBV2 with TRBJ1-5; no definite D call. This CDR3 region has 17 residues. Between the trimmed V and J ends, which lost 1 base and 2 bases, there was a span of 15 bases. The V gene's germline CDR1 is SNHLY and CDR2 FYNNEI. CDR3: CASSEDWRFTGNQPQHF. In DNA form, the CDR3 reads TGTGCCAGCAGTGAAGATTGGAGATTTACCGGCAATCAGCCCCAGCATTTT. The variable domain in full, completed from reference TRBV2 and TRBJ1-5, reads EPEVTQTPSHQVTQMGQEVILRCVPISNHLYFYWYRQILGQKVEFLVSFYNNEISEKSEIFDDQFSVERPDGSNFTLKIRSTKLEDSAMYFCASSEDWRFTGNQPQHFGDGTRLSIL.

The gene calls are TRBV7-2 and TRBJ2-3; 9 bases line up with TRBD2. CDR3 size: 17 residues. Germline V gives CDR1 SGHTA, CDR2 FQGNSA. The ends lost 1 base at V and 5 bases at J; junction bases unmatched: 10. The chain's CDR3 is CASSLVFAGGPEDTQYF. CDR3 coding DNA: TGTGCCAGCAGCTTAGTCTTCGCGGGGGGGCCGGAAGATACGCAGTATTTT.

DNA of the CDR3: TGTGCCAGCAGTGAGGATAGGGCGGGTGATGGTGAAAAACTGTTTTTT. It is translated as CASSEDRAGDGEKLFF. This chain uses TRBV2 with TRBJ1-4; no reliable D call. Germline V gives CDR1 SNHLY, CDR2 FYNNEI. The CDR3 contains 16 residues. The V and J ends lost 3 bases and 7 bases respectively, with 18 bases between them.